The clone carrying this T cell receptor beta chain showed up many times. These data originate in a study of T-cell reconstitution after alpha-beta-depleted transplantation in children. Unique molecular identifiers featured in how the TCRbeta library was prepared. TCRdb itself ran the PCR reads through MiXCR, one entry per CDR3 protein. In the table there are roughly 180,000 distinct CDR3 sequences, 13% to 15% of which are singletons. Germline V gene sequence: CDR1 SGHRS, CDR2 YFSETQ. V trimming: 4 bases; J trimming: 9 bases; junction bases outside the gene matches: 6. The CDR3 loop spans 13 amino acids.

This TCR derives from a human donor who donated a stem cell graft to a child with acute lymphoblastic leukemia. The chain is built from TRBV5-1 and TRBJ2-1, with 8 nucleotides matching TRBD2. The sequences come from PBMCs from the stem cell graft donor, collected from the stem cell graft. Written as DNA, the CDR3 is TGCGCCAGCAGCGCGACTAGCGACGGTGAGCAGTTCTTC. This encodes CASSATSDGEQFF.